The 5 T cell receptor beta chains below all came from one sample that was sequenced in a study of shared clonotypes between healthy human individuals. Clones were read by immunoSEQ multiplex PCR, and TCRdb kept only the in-frame ones, dropping some. Altogether millions of clones are present, over 85% being singletons, with the ten largest covering 0.13%. The sample taken for sequencing was naive CD4+ T cells sorted from blood. The subset was: CD45RA+ positively selected. These receptors originate from a man younger than 35 in good health.

The J gene is TRBJ2-3, the V gene TRBV19; TRBD2 is a possible D gene (6 bases). V lost 5 bases and J lost 4, with 13 bases in between. CDR1 is LNHDA and CDR2 is SQIVND in the germline V gene (reference sequence). The CDR3 consists of 14 residues. The CDR3 bases are TGTGCCAGTAGTGTGTGGGAGGCCCCAGATACGCAGTATTTT. This encodes CASSVWEAPDTQYF.

The V and J genes are TRBV7-2 and TRBJ2-7; 8 bases are shared with TRBD2. Trimming removed 6 bases from V and 2 bases from J; junction bases left unmatched: 15. Germline values: CDR1 SGHTA, CDR2 FQGNSA. The CDR3 sequence is 17 residues long. CDR3 nucleotides: TGTGCCAGCAGGCCGGACCCTTTTGCGGGAGGAACCTACGAGCAGTACTTC. Translation gives CASRPDPFAGGTYEQYF.

CDR3: CASSYWLAGGTGELFF. CDR3 sequence (DNA): TGTGCCAGCAGTTACTGGCTAGCGGGAGGTACCGGGGAGCTGTTTTTT. V and J are TRBV6-5 and TRBJ2-2; 11 bases are a match to TRBD2. V shed 1 base, J shed 5 bases, and the junction held 3 bases outside the gene matches. CDR1 is MNHEY, CDR2 SVGAGI, per germline. This CDR3 is built from 16 residues.

As to this clone: One base away lies a much larger clone, so this may be a sequencing read error. V and J are TRBV20-1 and TRBJ1-1, with D unresolved. V lost 2 bases and J lost 7, with 5 bases in between. The CDR3 has 10 amino acids. Looked up from germline, CDR1 is DFQATT and CDR2 is SNEGSKA (reference sequence). CDR3 amino acids: CSARSGEAFF. The CDR3 coding sequence is TGCAGTGCTAGATCCGGTGAAGCTTTCTTT.

The V gene is TRBV7-9, the J gene TRBJ1-5; D might be TRBD1 (6 bases). Germline CDR1 and CDR2: SEHNR and FQNEAQ (reference sequence). Trimming stripped 5 bases from V and 0 bases from J, with 11 bases between. The CDR3 spans 15 residues. This CDR3 reads CASSLGQSSNQPQHF. CDR3 in DNA: TGTGCCAGCAGCCTAGGACAGTCTAGCAATCAGCCCCAGCATTTT.